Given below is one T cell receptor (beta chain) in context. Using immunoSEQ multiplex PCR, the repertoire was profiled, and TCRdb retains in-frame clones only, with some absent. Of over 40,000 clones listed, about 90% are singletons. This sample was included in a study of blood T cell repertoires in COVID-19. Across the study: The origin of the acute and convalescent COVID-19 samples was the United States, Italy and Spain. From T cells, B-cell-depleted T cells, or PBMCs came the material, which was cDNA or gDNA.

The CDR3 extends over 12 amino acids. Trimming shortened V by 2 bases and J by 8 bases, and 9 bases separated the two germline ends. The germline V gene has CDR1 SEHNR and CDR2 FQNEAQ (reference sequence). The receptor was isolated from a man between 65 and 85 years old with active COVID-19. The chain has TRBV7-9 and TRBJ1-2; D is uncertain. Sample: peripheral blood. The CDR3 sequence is CASSLFGGGYTF. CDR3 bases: TGTGCCAGCAGCTTATTTGGTGGCGGCTACACCTTC.